The 30 T cell receptor beta chains below were found in one sample sequenced in a study of Ad26.COV2.S vaccination and SARS-CoV-2 variants. The treatment is: roughly 19 received Ad26.COV2.S at low or high dose, single or two shots; several received placebo; per-sample allocation not given. The study sampled participants on day 63 after the first vaccine or placebo injection. Libraries were prepared by immunoSEQ multiplex PCR; TCRdb keeps only in-frame clonotypes and omits some of them. Among about 680,000 clones, roughly nine tenths were seen once, and the ten largest hold 1.5%. Source: peripheral blood, taken in a trial of Ad26.COV2.S vaccine versus placebo. All receptors come from a person between 18 and 65 years old who received the Ad26.COV2.S COVID-19 vaccine or a placebo.

This clone came up once. The rearrangement links TRBV7-3 to TRBJ1-1; possible D gene TRBD1, 6 bases. CDR3 size: 14 residues. Germline assignment: CDR1 SGHTA and CDR2 FQGTGA. Trimming left V 4 bases short and J 1 base short, with 10 bases between. This CDR3 reads CASSSTGANTEAFF. CDR3 DNA: TGTGCCAGCAGCTCGACAGGAGCGAACACTGAAGCTTTCTTT.

The chain recombines TRBV11-2 with TRBJ2-5; TRBD2 matches at 7 bases. The CDR3 sequence is 17 residues long. Germline V gene lookup returns CDR1 SGHAT and CDR2 FQNNGV. J was trimmed by 7 bases and V by 0 bases; bases with no gene match: 14. The CDR3 DNA follows: TGTGCCAGCAGCTTAGATAGTAGCGGGCGAAGTTATGCGACCCAGTACTTC. Amino acid sequence: CASSLDSSGRSYATQYF.

The chain links TRBV5-8 to TRBJ1-1; 7 positions agree with TRBD1. The V gene's germline CDR1 is SGHTS and CDR2 YDEGEE. After removal of 0 bases from V and 7 bases from J, the junction contained 9 bases not matched to a gene. The CDR3 spans 15 residues. The CDR3 DNA follows: TGTGCCAGCAGCTTGGAATGGCAGGGGGGAGTTGAAGCTTTCTTT. Protein: CASSLEWQGGVEAFF. Complete variable domain (other parts from reference TRBV5-8 and TRBJ1-1): EAGVTQSPTHLIKTRGQQATLRCSPISGHTSVYWYQQALGLGLQFLLWYDEGEERNRGNFPPRFSGRQFPNYSSELNVNALELEDSALYLCASSLEWQGGVEAFFGQGTRLTVV.

The CDR3 DNA reads as TGTGCCAGTAGAACTAGCGGGGGGGCCGGTGAGCAGTTCTTC. Translated, it gives CASRTSGGAGEQFF. V gene TRBV6-6 combines with J gene TRBJ2-1; the match to TRBD2 covers 13 bases. Germline CDR1 is MNHNY and CDR2 is SVGAGI (reference sequence). With 9 bases clipped from V and 9 bases from J, the junction kept 8 bases outside the gene matches. This CDR3 has 14 amino acids.

This sequence joins TRBV2 and TRBJ2-1; D is perhaps TRBD1 (7 bases). The CDR3 totals 15 residues. Germline assignment: CDR1 SNHLY and CDR2 FYNNEI. The ends were cut back, 5 bases at V and 7 bases at J, with 18 bases in the middle. The CDR3 sequence: CASSSDRAAGNEQFF. In DNA form, the CDR3 reads TGTGCCAGCAGTTCCGACAGGGCCGCGGGGAATGAGCAGTTCTTC.

In regard to this clone: Other DNA sequences in the sample encode the same CDR3. The V and J genes are TRBV12-3 or TRBV12-4 and TRBJ1-1; no clear D gene. Trimming shortened V by 5 bases and J by 1 base, and 8 bases separated the two germline ends. The CDR3 sequence is 13 residues long. CDR3: CASSRTANTEAFF. CDR3 nucleotides: TGTGCCAGCAGTAGGACGGCGAACACTGAAGCTTTCTTT.

The rearrangement links TRBV3-1 (or the pseudogene TRBV3-2) to TRBJ2-7; 7 positions match TRBD1. With V trimmed by 7 bases and J by 2 bases, 5 bases remained unmatched. Germline CDR1 reads LGHDT; CDR2 reads YNNKEL (reference sequence). The CDR3 has 13 amino acids. The CDR3, as DNA: TGTGCCAGCAAGTCAGACAGGGCCTACGAGCAGTACTTC. This codes for CASKSDRAYEQYF.

V usage is TRBV6-6 and J usage is TRBJ1-1, with a weak D call TRBD1 (5 bases). CDR3 length: 12 residues. V dropped 4 bases and J dropped 8 bases, with 11 bases sitting between them. CDR1 and CDR2 (germline): MNHNY, SVGAGI (reference sequence). The CDR3 DNA reads as TGTGCCAGCAGTTCGACAGAGGGGGAAGCTTTCTTT. Translated: CASSSTEGEAFF.

This clone occurred once. V usage is TRBV6-2 or TRBV6-3 and J usage is TRBJ1-1; unclear D gene. V gave up 5 bases and J gave up 7 bases, with 8 bases separating them. Germline CDR1 MNHEY, CDR2 SVGEGT. The CDR3 is made up of 11 amino acids. This CDR3 reads CASSAAVEAFF. In DNA, the CDR3 is TGTGCCAGCAGTGCGGCGGTTGAAGCTTTCTTT.

The chain uses TRBV10-2 and TRBJ1-4; 8 bases match TRBD1. The CDR3 spans 17 residues. Germline trimming cut 6 bases from V and 3 bases from J; bases unmatched to any gene: 12. Per the germline V gene, CDR1 is WSHSY and CDR2 is SAAADI. The CDR3 nucleotides read TGCGCCAGCAGGGGTGTCCCGGGACAGGTAGCTAATGAAAAACTGTTTTTT. Protein product: CASRGVPGQVANEKLFF.

This clone was detected only a few times. The chain is built from TRBV7-8 and TRBJ1-5, with 9 bases fitting TRBD1. The CDR3 is 15 amino acids. From germline, CDR1 is SGHVS and CDR2 FQNEAQ. With 2 bases clipped from V and 4 bases from J, the junction kept 3 bases outside the gene matches. CDR3 in amino acids: CASSLPQGANQPQHF. CDR3 nucleotides: TGTGCCAGCAGCTTACCACAGGGGGCGAATCAGCCCCAGCATTTT.

This clone was counted between two and nine times. This rearrangement joins TRBV6-6 to TRBJ1-6; TRBD1 agrees at 8 bases. Germline V gene sequence: CDR1 MNHNY, CDR2 SVGAGI (reference sequence). Unmatched junction bases numbered 5, after V lost 7 bases and J lost 0 bases. The length of the CDR3 is 16 residues. In DNA, the CDR3 is TGTGCCAGCATTAAAGGACAGGGCTCCTATAATTCACCCCTCCACTTT. Its translation is CASIKGQGSYNSPLHF.

The rearrangement joins TRBV24-1 to TRBJ2-4; tentatively, D is TRBD1 or TRBD2 (5 bases each). This CDR3 has 17 amino acids. V was pared by 8 bases and J by 0 bases, with 19 bases between. Germline V gene data show CDR1 as KGHDR and CDR2 as SFDVKD. The CDR3 reads CATIRDECLLAKNIQYF. CDR3 coding DNA: TGTGCCACCATCCGGGACGAGTGCCTTCTAGCCAAAAACATTCAGTACTTC.

The chain recombines TRBV13 with TRBJ2-7; 9 nucleotides agree with TRBD1. CDR1 is PRHDT, CDR2 FYEKMQ, per germline (reference sequence). V shed 5 bases and J 6 bases; nucleotides not matched to a gene: 5. This CDR3 region has 13 residues. The CDR3 protein is CASSPPDRGEQYF. In DNA form, the CDR3 reads TGTGCCAGCAGCCCGCCGGACAGGGGCGAGCAGTACTTC.

The chain uses TRBV27 and TRBJ1-2, with D possibly matching TRBD1 (6 bases). This CDR3 spans 17 amino acids. Germline V gene sequence: CDR1 MNHEY, CDR2 SMNVEV (reference sequence). Between the trimmed V and J ends, which lost 7 bases and 5 bases, there was a span of 26 bases. CDR3 amino acids: CASTPRGRVQGGYGYTF. As DNA, the CDR3 is TGTGCCAGCACTCCCCGTGGCAGGGTCCAAGGGGGGTATGGCTACACCTTC.

The chain links TRBV4-3 to TRBJ2-3; D is unresolved. The CDR3 is 15 residues long. Germline V gene lookup returns CDR1 LGHNA and CDR2 YSLEER. The V and J ends lost 1 base and 0 bases respectively, with 8 bases between them. The CDR3 nucleotides are TGCGCCAGCAGCCAAGCGGTCGACAGCACAGATACGCAGTATTTT. Amino acids: CASSQAVDSTDTQYF.

This sequence joins TRBV30 and TRBJ2-1, with D unresolved. The V end lost 2 bases, the J end lost 13 bases, and 9 bases lay between the germline ends. CDR3 length: 10 amino acids. The germline V gene encodes CDR1 GTSNPN and CDR2 SVGIG (reference sequence). CDR3 bases: TGTGCCTGGAGTCATCGAATACAGTTCTTC. Translation gives CAWSHRIQFF.

The J gene is TRBJ1-5, the V gene TRBV6-5; the D gene is possibly TRBD1 (5 bases). The length of the CDR3 is 15 residues. Trimming shortened V by 6 bases and J by 9 bases, and 21 bases separated the two germline ends. The germline CDR1 and CDR2 sequences are MNHEY and SVGAGI. The CDR3 nucleotides are TGTGCCAGCAGGGGTTGGGACGGTCAAGGTTCGCCCCAGCATTTT. As protein: CASRGWDGQGSPQHF.

This clone was seen a few times. The J gene is TRBJ1-3, the V gene TRBV3-1 (or the pseudogene TRBV3-2); 9 bases align to TRBD1. With 6 bases clipped from V and 5 bases from J, the junction kept 17 bases outside the gene matches. From germline, CDR1 is LGHDT and CDR2 YNNKEL (reference sequence). The length of the CDR3 is 18 residues. CDR3 in amino acids: CASSPGQGSYLLRNTIYF. In nucleotides, the CDR3 is TGTGCCAGCAGTCCGGGACAGGGTAGCTATTTGTTGAGAAACACCATATATTTT.

V and J are TRBV5-4 and TRBJ2-6; no clear D gene. V was shortened by 4 bases and J by 4 bases, with 9 bases between the two germline ends. Germline assignment: CDR1 SGHNT and CDR2 YYREEE (reference sequence). The CDR3 contains 14 residues. CDR3 loop: CASSRIEGANVLTF. Written as DNA, the CDR3 is TGTGCCAGCAGCCGCATAGAGGGGGCCAACGTCCTGACTTTC.

The count of this clone is one. Other DNA sequences within the sample encode an identical CDR3. The V gene is TRBV19, the J gene TRBJ2-1; TRBD2 aligns across 9 bases. V was pared by 1 base and J by 7 bases, with 5 bases of the junction left unmatched. The CDR3 sequence is 15 residues long. Per germline, CDR1 LNHDA and CDR2 SQIVND (reference sequence). Here the CDR3 DNA reads TGTGCCAGTAGTATAGTGGCGGGAGGGGGGAATGAGCAGTTCTTC. It codes for CASSIVAGGGNEQFF.

The V gene is TRBV6-5, the J gene TRBJ2-3; either TRBD1 or TRBD2 may fit D (5 bases each). The CDR3 spans 13 residues. Trimming removed 0 bases at V and 5 bases at J, with 6 bases between. The germline gives CDR1 MNHEY, CDR2 SVGAGI. CDR3 bases: TGTGCCAGCAGTTACTCGAGGGGAGATACGCAGTATTTT. Translation gives CASSYSRGDTQYF.

The V call is TRBV12-3 or TRBV12-4, the J call TRBJ2-7; 7 positions match TRBD1. The length of the CDR3 is 13 residues. Losses at the gene ends were 6 bases for V and 4 bases for J; bases not matched to a gene: 6. The CDR3 bases are TGTGCCAGCAGCTCCGGGACAGCTTACGAGCAGTACTTC. This translates into CASSSGTAYEQYF.

The rearrangement links TRBV6-1 to TRBJ2-1; 7 positions agree with TRBD2. The length of the CDR3 is 16 residues. V shed 3 bases and J 4 bases; nucleotides not matched to a gene: 9. Germline CDR1 MNHNS, CDR2 SASEGT. The CDR3 DNA follows: TGTGCCAGCAGTGACGCGGCGGGAGAGGGGTACAATGAGCAGTTCTTC. Its protein product is CASSDAAGEGYNEQFF.

This sequence joins TRBV6-5 and TRBJ1-2; D gene unclear. The CDR3 length is 13 residues. The germline gives CDR1 MNHEY, CDR2 SVGAGI. The V end was cut by 0 bases, the J end by 8 bases, with 10 bases between. CDR3 bases: TGTGCCAGCAGTTACTCGAGTACAGCCGGCTACACCTTC. This encodes CASSYSSTAGYTF.

The chain combines TRBV11-3 with TRBJ2-5; 13 bases align to TRBD2. The V and J ends lost 5 bases and 9 bases, in that order; junction bases with no gene match: 6. The CDR3 runs 14 residues. Germline V gives CDR1 SGHNT, CDR2 YENEEA. The CDR3 nucleotides read TGTGCCAGCAGCCCCGGGACTAGCGGGACCTCCCAGTACTTC. This encodes CASSPGTSGTSQYF.

CDR3 nucleotide sequence: TGTGCCAGCAGCTTAGATCACAGCGGGGCCGGGGAGCTGTTTTTT. This gives the protein CASSLDHSGAGELFF. The chain employs TRBV11-2 and TRBJ2-2; 7 bases fit TRBD2. This CDR3 spans 15 amino acids. V trimming: 0 bases; J trimming: 6 bases; junction bases outside the gene matches: 4. CDR1 is SGHAT and CDR2 is FQNNGV in the germline V gene.

The rearrangement links TRBV2 to TRBJ1-1; 7 nucleotides match TRBD1. Germline values: CDR1 SNHLY, CDR2 FYNNEI. This CDR3 spans 12 amino acids. Germline trimming cut 6 bases from V and 11 bases from J; bases unmatched to any gene: 9. The CDR3 region is CASRETGAPAFF. The CDR3 DNA sequence: TGTGCCAGCAGGGAAACAGGGGCTCCGGCTTTCTTT.

This clone was observed a single time. V usage is TRBV13 and J usage is TRBJ2-5; 13 positions agree with TRBD2. The V gene's germline CDR1 is PRHDT and CDR2 FYEKMQ (reference sequence). After removal of 4 bases from V and 7 bases from J, the junction contained 6 bases not matched to a gene. The CDR3 spans 15 residues. CDR3 in amino acids: CASSYRTSGGGTQYF. Here the CDR3 DNA reads TGTGCCAGCAGCTACCGGACTAGCGGGGGAGGGACCCAGTACTTC.

This clone was seen once. The rearrangement joins TRBV13 to TRBJ2-4; tentatively, D is TRBD1 (5 bases). With 6 bases removed from V and 0 bases from J, the gap between germline ends came to 9 bases. CDR1 and CDR2 (germline): PRHDT, FYEKMQ (reference sequence). The CDR3 runs to 14 residues. CDR3 coding DNA: TGTGCCAGCAGTCAGGGCCTAGCCAAAAACATTCAGTACTTC. Translated, it gives CASSQGLAKNIQYF.